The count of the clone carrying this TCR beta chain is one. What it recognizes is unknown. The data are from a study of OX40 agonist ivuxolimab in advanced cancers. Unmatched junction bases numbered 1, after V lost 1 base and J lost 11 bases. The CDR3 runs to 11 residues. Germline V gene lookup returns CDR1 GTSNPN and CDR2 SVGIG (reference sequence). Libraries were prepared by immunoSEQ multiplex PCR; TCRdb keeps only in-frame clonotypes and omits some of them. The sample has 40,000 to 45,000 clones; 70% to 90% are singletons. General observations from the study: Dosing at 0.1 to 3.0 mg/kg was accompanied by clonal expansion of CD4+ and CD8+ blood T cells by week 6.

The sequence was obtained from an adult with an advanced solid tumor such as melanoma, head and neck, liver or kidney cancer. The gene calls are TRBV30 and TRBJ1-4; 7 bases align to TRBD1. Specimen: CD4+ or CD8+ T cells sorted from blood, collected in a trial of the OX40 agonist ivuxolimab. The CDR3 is CAWSAGGKLFF. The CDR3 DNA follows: TGTGCCTGGAGTGCAGGGGGGAAACTGTTTTTT.